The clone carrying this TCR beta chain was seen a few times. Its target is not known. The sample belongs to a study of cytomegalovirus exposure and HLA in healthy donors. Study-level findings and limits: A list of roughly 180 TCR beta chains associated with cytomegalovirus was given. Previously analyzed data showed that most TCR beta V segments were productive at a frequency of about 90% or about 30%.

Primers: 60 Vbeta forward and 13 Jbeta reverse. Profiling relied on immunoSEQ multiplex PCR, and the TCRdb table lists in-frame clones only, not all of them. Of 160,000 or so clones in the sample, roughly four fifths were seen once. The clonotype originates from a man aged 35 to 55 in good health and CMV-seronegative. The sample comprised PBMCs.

This CDR3 reads CASSKGGILNTEAFF. CDR3 coding DNA: TGTGCCAGCAGCAAAGGGGGCATACTGAACACTGAAGCTTTCTTT. J is TRBJ1-1 and V is TRBV21-1; the table gives TRBD1 as D, unverified against the DNA. TRBV21-1 is an annotated pseudogene. This CDR3 spans 15 amino acids.